This is a list of T cell receptor beta chains from one sample in a study of blood T cell repertoires in COVID-19. Sequencing used immunoSEQ multiplex PCR; TCRdb keeps in-frame clones, though not all of them. The sample carries around 100,000 clones, under 80% recorded once. The sequenced sample consisted of peripheral blood. These receptor sequences come from a man between 65 and 85 years old with COVID-19, enrolled during active disease. Each CDR3 is given with its conserved first and last residue. The D gene is left open where the match is weak. Some rows mark clone size as missing; the rest say once, few, many or name a class of expanded clone.

J: TRBJ2-1
V: TRBV3-1/TRBV3-2
D: NA
size: NA
DNA: TGTGCCAGCGCTATTCTTTCCTACAATGAGCAGTTCTTC
CDR3: CASAILSYNEQFF

J: TRBJ1-1
V: TRBV2
D: NA
size: NA
DNA: TGTGCCAGCAACGTAAGGGGCCGGACTGAAGCTTTCTTT
CDR3: CASNVRGRTEAFF

J: TRBJ1-3
V: TRBV10-3
D: NA
size: once
DNA: TGTGCCCTCTGGGGGGGGCCTGGTACTGGAAACACCATATATTTT
CDR3: CALWGGPGTGNTIYF

J: TRBJ1-1
V: TRBV5-6
D: NA
size: NA
DNA: TGTGCCAGCAGCCCGGGGGAGAACACTGAAGCTTTCTTT
CDR3: CASSPGENTEAFF

J: TRBJ2-2
V: TRBV2
D: TRBD2
size: few
DNA: TGTGCCAGCTCTAGCGGGATTACCCCCGGGGAGCTGTTTTTT
CDR3: CASSSGITPGELFF

J: TRBJ2-2
V: TRBV28
D: TRBD2
size: NA
DNA: TGTGCCAGCAGGCGACTAGCGGTGACCACCGGGGAGCTGTTTTTT
CDR3: CASRRLAVTTGELFF

J: TRBJ2-7
V: TRBV18
D: TRBD2
size: NA
DNA: TGTGCCAGCTCACCAAGGGGGACTAGCGGGCCCTACGAGCAGTACTTC
CDR3: CASSPRGTSGPYEQYF

J: TRBJ2-6
V: TRBV5-6
D: NA
size: NA
DNA: TGTGCCAGCAGCTTGCCGGGGAGCTCTGGGGCCAACGTCCTGACTTTC
CDR3: CASSLPGSSGANVLTF

J: TRBJ1-6
V: TRBV25-1
D: NA
size: NA
DNA: TGTGCCAGCAGTCCCCCGGGGGCCTATAATTCACCCCTCCACTTT
CDR3: CASSPPGAYNSPLHF

J: TRBJ2-2
V: TRBV6-5
D: TRBD2
size: few
DNA: TGTGCCAGCAAGTATCGGCGGGAGGGCCCCGGGGAGCTGTTTTTT
CDR3: CASKYRREGPGELFF

J: TRBJ2-5
V: TRBV19
D: TRBD1
size: NA
DNA: TGTGCCAGTAGCGGGACAGGGTTAATGCGGGAGACCCAGTACTTC
CDR3: CASSGTGLMRETQYF

J: TRBJ2-5
V: TRBV5-1
D: TRBD1
size: few
DNA: TGCGCCAGCAGCTACCAGACAGGGGGGAAAGAGACCCAGTACTTC
CDR3: CASSYQTGGKETQYF

J: TRBJ1-1
V: TRBV27
D: NA
size: NA
DNA: TGTGCCAGCAGTTCATTGTACAGGGTTATGAACACTGAAGCTTTCTTT
CDR3: CASSSLYRVMNTEAFF

J: TRBJ1-2
V: TRBV9
D: NA
size: NA
DNA: TGTGCCAGCAGCGTAGACCAGGGAAGAGCTAACTATGGCTACACCTTC
CDR3: CASSVDQGRANYGYTF

J: TRBJ1-1
V: TRBV5-4
D: TRBD1
size: NA
DNA: TGTGCCAGCAGCTCCCCGGGACAGGGTGCAACTGAAGCTTTCTTT
CDR3: CASSSPGQGATEAFF

J: TRBJ2-7
V: TRBV6-5
D: TRBD2
size: NA
DNA: TGTGCCAGCAGTAATCTAGCGGGAGGGTCCTACGAGCAGTACTTC
CDR3: CASSNLAGGSYEQYF

J: TRBJ1-1
V: TRBV7-2
D: TRBD1
size: NA
DNA: TGTGCCAGCAGCTTGTACGGGACAGGCACTGAAGCTTTCTTT
CDR3: CASSLYGTGTEAFF

J: TRBJ2-7
V: TRBV9
D: TRBD1
size: NA
DNA: TGTGCCAGCAGCGTAGGGGGGACAGGCGTTGAGCAGTACTTC
CDR3: CASSVGGTGVEQYF

J: TRBJ2-5
V: TRBV2
D: NA
size: NA
DNA: TGTGCCAGCAGACCTCAGGAGGGGGAGACCCAGTACTTC
CDR3: CASRPQEGETQYF

J: TRBJ1-5
V: TRBV6-5
D: NA
size: NA
DNA: TGTGCCAGCAGTTACTCAGGGAGACGGGGTCAGCCCCAGCATTTT
CDR3: CASSYSGRRGQPQHF

J: TRBJ2-1
V: TRBV5-1
D: TRBD1
size: NA
DNA: TGCGCCAGCAGCTTGGGGGGGACAGGCAACAATGAGCAGTTCTTC
CDR3: CASSLGGTGNNEQFF

J: TRBJ1-2
V: TRBV21-1
D: NA
size: NA
DNA: TGTGCCAGCAGCGCAACAGGTTATGACTATGGCTACACCTTC
CDR3: CASSATGYDYGYTF

J: TRBJ1-2
V: TRBV5-4
D: NA
size: NA
DNA: TGTGCCAGCAGCCTGCTGGCCGTGGAGGGGAGCTATGGCTACACCTTC
CDR3: CASSLLAVEGSYGYTF

J: TRBJ1-5
V: TRBV4-1
D: NA
size: many
DNA: TGCGCCAGCAGCCAAGGTTTCCCCAGGGCAAGCAATCAGCCCCAGCATTTT
CDR3: CASSQGFPRASNQPQHF

J: TRBJ2-2
V: TRBV4-1
D: NA
size: few
DNA: TGCGCCAGCAGCGCCCGGGTTCCGACCGGGGAGCTGTTTTTT
CDR3: CASSARVPTGELFF

J: TRBJ1-3
V: TRBV28
D: TRBD1
size: NA
DNA: TGTGCCAGCAGTTTAGACACAGGGGTGGGAAACACCATATATTTT
CDR3: CASSLDTGVGNTIYF